The present T cell receptor (beta chain) was sequenced within a study of blood T cell repertoires in COVID-19. For the study at large: COVID-19 samples, acute and convalescent, were from the United States, Italy and Spain. Sources were T cells, B-cell-depleted T cells, or PBMCs; the material itself was cDNA or gDNA.

Per the study methods: Reference gene primer amplification yielded estimated nucleated cell counts. Assay used: immunoSEQ multiplex PCR; TCRdb lists only in-frame clones, some missing. V and J calls and clone size are copied from that table; D and trimming were computed from the DNA. The sample includes more than 200,000 clones, approximately 91% of them seen just once. The germline V and J ends were trimmed by 11 bases and 0 bases, with 8 bases remaining between them. The CDR3 loop spans 13 amino acids. The chain uses TRBV12-3 or TRBV12-4 and TRBJ2-6, with unresolved D. The origin of this receptor is a human donor in a cohort sampled during active COVID-19. The sequenced sample was peripheral blood. CDR3 in DNA: TGTGCCGTCCGTTACTCTGGGGCCAACGTCCTGACTTTC. It translates to CAVRYSGANVLTF.